The T cell receptor (beta chain) described here comes from a study of T-cell memory formation after mild COVID-19. Germline V CDR1 and CDR2: MNHEY, SMNVEV (reference sequence). The V and J ends lost 4 bases and 9 bases respectively, with 10 bases between them. The CDR3 loop spans 11 amino acids. This clonotype was found a few times. TCRdb re-called the 5' RACE reads through MiXCR, storing one row per CDR3 protein. The sample carries 450,000 or so distinct CDR3 sequences, 15% to 25% recorded once. The sequencing sample was made of PBMCs or a T cell subset sorted from them (not recorded which). The TCR sequence derives from an adult woman who had mild COVID-19 (a few samples of this study predate the infection). Cell type and time point are not known. The chain has TRBV27 and TRBJ2-7; D not resolved. CDR3 residues: CASSSSEVQYF. The CDR3 DNA reads as TGTGCCAGCAGTTCAAGTGAGGTGCAGTACTTC.